Listed below are T cell receptor beta chains from one sample, sequenced in a study of siplizumab effects on memory and regulatory T cells. The table came from immunoSEQ multiplex PCR; TCRdb's copy has only in-frame clones and leaves some out. This sample has some 100,000 clones; over 95% occur once, and the top ten carry around 0.029%. Material: naive CD4+ T cells sorted from blood. Receptor source: a human donor in good health. Each CDR3 is given with its conserved first and last residue. The D gene is left open where the match is weak. For some rows the clone size is stated as once, few or many, or as a class when expanded; others skip it.

j_call,v_call,clone_size,d_call,cdr3_nt,cdr3_aa
TRBJ2-1,TRBV28,-,-,TGTGCCAGCAGTTTATCGGGGGCTTCCCACAATGAGCAGTTCTTC,CASSLSGASHNEQFF
TRBJ1-1,TRBV7-2,-,-,TGTGCCAGCAGCCGTCAACAGGGAAACACTGAAGCTTTCTTT,CASSRQQGNTEAFF
TRBJ2-3,TRBV5-1,-,TRBD1,TGCGCCAGCAGCTTAGGGGGCGATAGCACAGATACGCAGTATTTT,CASSLGGDSTDTQYF
TRBJ1-2,TRBV10-3,-,-,TGTGCCATCAGTGAGTCGGCAGCTGGCTACACCTTC,CAISESAAGYTF
TRBJ2-1,TRBV30,-,TRBD2,TGTGCCTGGAGCCCTACGGTAGCGGGGGAAGGGCTGACGTTCTTC,CAWSPTVAGEGLTFF
TRBJ2-5,TRBV6-6,-,-,TGTGCCAGCGGACCTCAGGGGAATTCTCAAGAGACCCAGTACTTC,CASGPQGNSQETQYF
TRBJ2-3,TRBV5-1,-,-,TGCGCCAGCAGCTTGCAGGGGGGGACAGATACGCAGTATTTT,CASSLQGGTDTQYF
TRBJ2-3,TRBV4-1,once,TRBD2,TGCGCCAGCAGCCCCTCCCCGACTAGCAGCACAGATACGCAGTATTTT,CASSPSPTSSTDTQYF
TRBJ1-2,TRBV7-9,-,-,TGTGCCAGCTCGAACTATGGCTACACCTTC,CASSNYGYTF
TRBJ2-5,TRBV28,-,-,TGTGCCAGCATGGGGTCCAGGGCGGTAGAGACCCAGTACTTC,CASMGSRAVETQYF
TRBJ2-3,TRBV5-1,-,-,TGCGCCAGCAGCCCCCTATCCGTCGACTTACAGGGGCAGTATTTT,CASSPLSVDLQGQYF